The source of this TCR beta chain is a study of early T cells in non-severe SARS-CoV-2 infection. On the study more broadly: Sequenced material consisted of bulk RNA (from unsorted whole blood), and chains were unpaired.

Study conclusions and caveats: Anti-spike CD8 responses were favored in VDJdb matching, and private and CD4 specificities were missed.

Researchers tagged individual cDNA molecules with unique molecular identifiers. TCRdb reanalysed the 5' RACE reads using MiXCR and keeps one entry per CDR3 protein. The sample carries roughly 35,000 distinct CDR3 sequences, roughly 5% recorded once. This clonotype was observed many times. The antigen is not known. Germline CDR1 and CDR2: MNHEY and SVGAGI. The length of the CDR3 is 15 residues. V shed 2 bases and J 6 bases; nucleotides not matched to a gene: 4. The sequence derives from an adult who was a healthcare worker with PCR-confirmed SARS-CoV-2 infection or an uninfected control (not recorded which). Sequencing was carried out using whole blood. The V and J genes are TRBV6-5 and TRBJ1-5; 10 positions match TRBD1. Here the CDR3 DNA reads TGTGCCAGCAGTTACGGGACAGGGGAAGGTCAGCCCCAGCATTTT. It yields the protein CASSYGTGEGQPQHF.